The clone carrying this T cell receptor beta chain came up once. Its antigen is currently unknown. V gave up 4 bases and J gave up 7 bases, with 17 bases separating them. The CDR3 is made up of 14 amino acids. Looked up from germline, CDR1 is MGHRA and CDR2 is YSYEKL. This record belongs to a study of Graves' ophthalmopathy and Graves' hyperthyroidism. Study-level points and caveats: A majority of expanded thyroid clonotypes exceeding 0.001 frequency were likewise present in blood. As the model predicted ophthalmopathy progression, it achieved a sensitivity of 70% to 71% and a specificity of 72.22%.

RNA transcripts were the template, and TCR beta CDR3 regions were amplified from them. First-round RT-PCR used HTBI primers; second-round multiplex PCR followed. One entry per CDR3 protein, called by TCRdb with MiXCR from the multiplex PCR reads. The sample yields 500,000 to 600,000 distinct CDR3 sequences, approximately 37% seen once. This chain links TRBV4-1 with TRBJ2-7; tentatively, D is TRBD1 (6 bases). The receptor was isolated from an adult man with Graves' hyperthyroidism. What was sequenced was peripheral blood or thyroid tissue (not recorded which). This CDR3 reads CASSPSYRDHEQYF. The CDR3 DNA reads as TGCGCCAGCAGCCCCTCCTACAGGGACCATGAGCAGTACTTC.